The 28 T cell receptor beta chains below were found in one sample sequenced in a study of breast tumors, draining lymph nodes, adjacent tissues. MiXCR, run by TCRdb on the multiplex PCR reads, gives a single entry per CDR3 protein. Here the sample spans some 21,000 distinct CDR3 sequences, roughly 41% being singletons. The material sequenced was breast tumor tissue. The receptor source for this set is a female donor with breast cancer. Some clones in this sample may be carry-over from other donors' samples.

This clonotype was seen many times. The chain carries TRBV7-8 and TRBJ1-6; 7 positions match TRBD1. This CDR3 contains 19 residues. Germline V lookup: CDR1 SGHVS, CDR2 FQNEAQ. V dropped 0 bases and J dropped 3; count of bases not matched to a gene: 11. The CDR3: CASSLAFLSQGNYNSPLHF. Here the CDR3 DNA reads TGTGCCAGCAGCTTAGCATTCCTTTCACAGGGGAACTATAATTCACCCCTCCACTTT.

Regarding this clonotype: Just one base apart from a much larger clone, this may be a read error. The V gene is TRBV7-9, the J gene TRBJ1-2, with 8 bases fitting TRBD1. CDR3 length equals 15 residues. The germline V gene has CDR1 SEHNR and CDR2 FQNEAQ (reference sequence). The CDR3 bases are TGTGCCAGCAGCTTCTCTACAGGGGGACTCTATGGCTACCCCTTC. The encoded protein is CASSFSTGGLYGYPF.

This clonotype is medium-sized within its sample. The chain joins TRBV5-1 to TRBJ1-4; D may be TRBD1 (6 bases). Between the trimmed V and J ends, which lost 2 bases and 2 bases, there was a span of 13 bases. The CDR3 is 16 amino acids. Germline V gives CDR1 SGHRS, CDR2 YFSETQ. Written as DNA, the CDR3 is TGCGCCAGCAGCTTACTTCCAGGACAGACTAATGAAAAACTGTTTTTT. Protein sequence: CASSLLPGQTNEKLFF.

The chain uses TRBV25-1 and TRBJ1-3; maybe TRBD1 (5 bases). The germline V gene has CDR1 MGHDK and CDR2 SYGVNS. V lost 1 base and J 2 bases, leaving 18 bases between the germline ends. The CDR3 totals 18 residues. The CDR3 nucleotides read TGTGCCAGCAGTGAATTTACTTTAAATACAGGTCCTGGAAACACCATATATTTT. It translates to CASSEFTLNTGPGNTIYF. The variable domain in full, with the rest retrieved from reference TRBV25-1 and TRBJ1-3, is EADIYQTPRYLVIGTGKKITLECSQTMGHDKMYWYQQDPGMELHLIHYSYGVNSTEKGDLSSESTVSRIRTEHFPLTLESARPSHTSQYLCASSEFTLNTGPGNTIYFGEGSWLTVV.

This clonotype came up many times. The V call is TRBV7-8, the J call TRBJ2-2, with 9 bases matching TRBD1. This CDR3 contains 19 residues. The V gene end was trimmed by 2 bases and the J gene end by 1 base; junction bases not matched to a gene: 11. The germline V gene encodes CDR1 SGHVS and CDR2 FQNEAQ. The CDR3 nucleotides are TGTGCCAGCAGCTTACCAACCCGGGACAGGGATTGGAACACCGGGGAGCTGTTTTTT. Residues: CASSLPTRDRDWNTGELFF.

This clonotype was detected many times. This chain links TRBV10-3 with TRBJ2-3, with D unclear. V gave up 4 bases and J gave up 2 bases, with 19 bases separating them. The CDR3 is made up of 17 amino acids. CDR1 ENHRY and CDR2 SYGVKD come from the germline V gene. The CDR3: CAISVFRALLLTDTQYF. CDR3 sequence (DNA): TGTGCCATCAGTGTTTTCCGGGCCCTACTTCTCACAGATACGCAGTATTTT.

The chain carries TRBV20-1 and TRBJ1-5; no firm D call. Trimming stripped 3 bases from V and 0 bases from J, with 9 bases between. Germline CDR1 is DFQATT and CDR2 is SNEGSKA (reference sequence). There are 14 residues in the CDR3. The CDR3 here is CSASLGYSNQPQHF. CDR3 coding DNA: TGCAGTGCTAGTCTCGGCTATAGCAATCAGCCCCAGCATTTT.

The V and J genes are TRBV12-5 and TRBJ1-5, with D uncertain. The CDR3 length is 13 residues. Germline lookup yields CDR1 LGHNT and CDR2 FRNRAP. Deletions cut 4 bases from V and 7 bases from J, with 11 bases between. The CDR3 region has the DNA TGTGCTAGTGGTTCTGCGTTCGGGCAGCCCCAGCATTTT. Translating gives CASGSAFGQPQHF.

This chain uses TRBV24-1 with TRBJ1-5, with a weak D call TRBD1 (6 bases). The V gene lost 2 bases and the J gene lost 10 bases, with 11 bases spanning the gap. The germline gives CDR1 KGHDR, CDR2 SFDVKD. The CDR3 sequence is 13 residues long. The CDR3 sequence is CATSDSGQFPQHF. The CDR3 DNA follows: TGTGCCACCAGTGATTCCGGACAGTTCCCCCAGCATTTT.

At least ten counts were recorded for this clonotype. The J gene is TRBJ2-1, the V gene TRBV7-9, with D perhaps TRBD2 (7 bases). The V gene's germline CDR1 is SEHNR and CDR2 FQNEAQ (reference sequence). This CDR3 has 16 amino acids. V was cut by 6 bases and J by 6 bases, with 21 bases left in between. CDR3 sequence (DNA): TGTGCCAGCAGTTTAACCTCAGGGAGGGGGGGCAATGAGCAGTTCTTC. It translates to CASSLTSGRGGNEQFF. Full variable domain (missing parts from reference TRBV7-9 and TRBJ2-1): DTGVSQNPRHKITKRGQNVTFRCDPISEHNRLYWYRQTLGQGPEFLTYFQNEAQLEKSRLLSDRFSAERPKGSFSTLEIQRTEQGDSAMYLCASSLTSGRGGNEQFFGPGTRLTVL.

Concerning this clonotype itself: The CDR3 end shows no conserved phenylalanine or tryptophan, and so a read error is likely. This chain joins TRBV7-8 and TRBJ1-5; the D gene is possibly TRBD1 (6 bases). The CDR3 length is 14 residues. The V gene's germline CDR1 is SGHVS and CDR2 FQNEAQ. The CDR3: CASRLTGSNQPQHL. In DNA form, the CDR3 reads TGCGCCAGCAGATTGACAGGCAGCAATCAGCCCCAGCATCTT.

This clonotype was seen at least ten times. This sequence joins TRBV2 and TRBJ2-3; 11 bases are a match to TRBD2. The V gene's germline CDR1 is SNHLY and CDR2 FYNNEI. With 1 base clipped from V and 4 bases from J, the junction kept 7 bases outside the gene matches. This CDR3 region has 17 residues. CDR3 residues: CASSEDLAGGPPDTQYF. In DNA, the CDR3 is TGTGCCAGCAGTGAAGACTTAGCGGGAGGGCCGCCAGATACGCAGTATTTT.

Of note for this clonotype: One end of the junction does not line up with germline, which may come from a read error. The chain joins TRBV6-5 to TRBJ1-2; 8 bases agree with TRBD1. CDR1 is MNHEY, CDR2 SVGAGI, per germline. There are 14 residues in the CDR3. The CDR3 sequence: CACSYGGQGKGYTF. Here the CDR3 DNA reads TGTGCCTGCAGTTACGGTGGACAGGGAAAAGGCTACACCTTC.

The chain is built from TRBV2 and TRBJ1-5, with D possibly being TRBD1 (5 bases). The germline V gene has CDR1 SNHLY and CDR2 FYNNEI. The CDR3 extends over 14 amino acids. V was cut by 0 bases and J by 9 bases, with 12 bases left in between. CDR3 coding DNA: TGTGCCAGCAGTGAAGCCGGGACCGCACGGCCCCAGCATTTT. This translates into CASSEAGTARPQHF.

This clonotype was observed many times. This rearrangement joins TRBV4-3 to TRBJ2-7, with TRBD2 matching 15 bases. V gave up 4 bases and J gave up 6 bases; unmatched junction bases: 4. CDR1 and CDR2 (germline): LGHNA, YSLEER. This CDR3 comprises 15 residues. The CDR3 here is CASSPGLAGGLEQYF. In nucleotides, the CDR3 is TGCGCCAGCAGCCCAGGACTAGCGGGAGGGCTCGAGCAGTACTTC.

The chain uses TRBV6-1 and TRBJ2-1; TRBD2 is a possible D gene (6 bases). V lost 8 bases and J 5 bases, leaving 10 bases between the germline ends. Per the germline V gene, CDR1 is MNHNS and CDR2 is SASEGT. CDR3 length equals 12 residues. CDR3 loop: CASLPGDNEQFF. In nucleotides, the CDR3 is TGTGCCAGCCTACCGGGGGACAATGAGCAGTTCTTC.

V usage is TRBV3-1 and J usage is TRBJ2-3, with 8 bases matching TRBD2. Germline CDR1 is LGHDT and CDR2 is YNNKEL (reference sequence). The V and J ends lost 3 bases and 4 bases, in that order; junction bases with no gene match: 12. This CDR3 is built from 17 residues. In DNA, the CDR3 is TGTGCCAGCAGCCAGACTGACCCGGGAGGGAGGCCAGATACGCAGTATTTT. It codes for CASSQTDPGGRPDTQYF.

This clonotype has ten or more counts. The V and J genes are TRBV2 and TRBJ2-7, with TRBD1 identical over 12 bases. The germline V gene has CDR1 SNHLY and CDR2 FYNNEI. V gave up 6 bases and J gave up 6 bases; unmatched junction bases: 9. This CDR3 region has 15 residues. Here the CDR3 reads CASRRGQGAGGEQYF. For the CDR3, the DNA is TGTGCCAGCAGACGGGGACAGGGGGCGGGGGGCGAGCAGTACTTC.

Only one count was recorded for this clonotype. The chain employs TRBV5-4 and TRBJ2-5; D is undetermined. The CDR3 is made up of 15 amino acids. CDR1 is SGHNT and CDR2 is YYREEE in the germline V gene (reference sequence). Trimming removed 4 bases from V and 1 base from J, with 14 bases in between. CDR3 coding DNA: TGTGCCAGCAGCGGCCTAGAGGCGCTCCAAGAGACCCAGTACTTC. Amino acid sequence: CASSGLEALQETQYF.

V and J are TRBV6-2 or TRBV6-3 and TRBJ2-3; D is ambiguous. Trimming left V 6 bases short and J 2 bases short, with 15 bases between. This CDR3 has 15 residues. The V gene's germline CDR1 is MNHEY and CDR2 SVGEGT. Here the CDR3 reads CASRTNFEATDTQYF. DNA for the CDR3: TGTGCCAGCAGGACCAACTTCGAGGCCACAGATACGCAGTATTTT.

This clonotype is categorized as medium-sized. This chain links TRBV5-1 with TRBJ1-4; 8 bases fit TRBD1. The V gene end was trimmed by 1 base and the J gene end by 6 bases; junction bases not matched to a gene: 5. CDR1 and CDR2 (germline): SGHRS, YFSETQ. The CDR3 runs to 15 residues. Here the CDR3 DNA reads TGCGCCAGCAGCTTGATGGTACAGGGGGATGAAAAACTGTTTTTT. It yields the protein CASSLMVQGDEKLFF.

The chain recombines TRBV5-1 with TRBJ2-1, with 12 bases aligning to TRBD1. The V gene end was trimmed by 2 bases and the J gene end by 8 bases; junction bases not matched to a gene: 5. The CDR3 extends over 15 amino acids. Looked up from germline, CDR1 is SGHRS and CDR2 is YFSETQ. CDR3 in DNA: TGCGCCAGCAGCTTACCGGGACAGGGGGCCGATGAGCAGTTCTTC. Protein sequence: CASSLPGQGADEQFF. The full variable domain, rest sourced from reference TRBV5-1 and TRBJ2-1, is KAGVTQTPRYLIKTRGQQVTLSCSPISGHRSVSWYQQTPGQGLQFLFEYFSETQRNKGNFPGRFSGRQFSNSRSEMNVSTLELGDSALYLCASSLPGQGADEQFFGPGTRLTVL.

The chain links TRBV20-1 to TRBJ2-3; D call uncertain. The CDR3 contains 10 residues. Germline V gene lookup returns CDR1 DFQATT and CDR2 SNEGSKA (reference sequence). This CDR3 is CSVVADTQYF. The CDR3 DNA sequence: TGCAGCGTTGTGGCAGATACGCAGTATTTT.

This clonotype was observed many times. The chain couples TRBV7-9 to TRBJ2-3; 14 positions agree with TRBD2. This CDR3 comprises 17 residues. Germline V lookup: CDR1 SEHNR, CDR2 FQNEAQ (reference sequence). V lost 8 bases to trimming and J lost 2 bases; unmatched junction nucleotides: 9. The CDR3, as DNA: TGTGCCAGCCAGAGGACTAGCGGGGGGCTTTACACAGATACGCAGTATTTT. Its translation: CASQRTSGGLYTDTQYF.

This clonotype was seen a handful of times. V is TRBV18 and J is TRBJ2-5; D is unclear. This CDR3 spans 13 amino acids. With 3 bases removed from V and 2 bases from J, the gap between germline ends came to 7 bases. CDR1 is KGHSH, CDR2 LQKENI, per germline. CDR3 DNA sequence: TGTGCCAGCTCACCGGGCCATCAAGAGACCCAGTACTTC. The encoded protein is CASSPGHQETQYF.

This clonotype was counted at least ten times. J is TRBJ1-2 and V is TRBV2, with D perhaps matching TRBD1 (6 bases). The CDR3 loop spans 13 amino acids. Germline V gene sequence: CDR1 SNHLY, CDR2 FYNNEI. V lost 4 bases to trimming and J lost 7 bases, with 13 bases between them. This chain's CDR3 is CASSVSQGSGYTF. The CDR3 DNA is TGTGCCAGCAGTGTATCACAGGGAAGTGGCTACACCTTC.

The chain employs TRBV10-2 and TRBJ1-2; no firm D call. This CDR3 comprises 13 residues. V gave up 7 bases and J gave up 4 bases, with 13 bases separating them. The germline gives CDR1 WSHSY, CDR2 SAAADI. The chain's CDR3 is CASMRPDSYGYTF. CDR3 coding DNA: TGCGCCAGCATGAGACCCGATAGCTATGGCTACACCTTC.

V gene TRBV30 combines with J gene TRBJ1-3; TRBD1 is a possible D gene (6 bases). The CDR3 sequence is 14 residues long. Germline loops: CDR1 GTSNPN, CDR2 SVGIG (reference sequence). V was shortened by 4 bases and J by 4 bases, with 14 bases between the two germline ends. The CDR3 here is CAWTFGGTGNTIYF. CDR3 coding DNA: TGTGCCTGGACATTTGGGGGCACGGGAAACACCATATATTTT.